Reported below is one T cell receptor (beta chain). The record originates from a study of control samples from healthy donors and cancer patients. The method was immunoSEQ multiplex PCR; TCRdb's version includes in-frame clones alone and lacks a portion of them. The sample records some 250,000 clones, almost 85% being singletons. After removal of 5 bases from V and 5 bases from J, the junction contained 6 bases not matched to a gene. CDR3 length: 13 residues. CDR1 is MNHEY and CDR2 is SMNVEV in the germline V gene (reference sequence). The TCR sequence derives from a woman aged 60-75 years with lung cancer. The chain joins TRBV27 to TRBJ2-7; 7 positions match TRBD1. Sequenced sample: PBMCs. The CDR3 DNA reads as TGTGCCAGCAGTCCACGACAGGGCCACGAGCAGTACTTC. It yields the protein CASSPRQGHEQYF.